These T cell receptor beta chains were read from a single sample in a study of cytomegalovirus exposure and HLA in healthy donors. The data were produced by immunoSEQ multiplex PCR, yet TCRdb's version contains in-frame clones alone and is incomplete. The repertoire has tens of thousands of clones, less than 75% of them found once; the top ten carry about 7.4%. The specimen was PBMCs. Receptors originate from a man aged 40-50 years in good health and CMV-seropositive. Each CDR3 is given with its conserved first and last residue. The D gene is left open where the match is weak. Not every row has a clone size; where given, it reads once, few, many or a size class.

cdr3_aa,cdr3_nt,d_call,clone_size,j_call,v_call
CASSRGLSNYGYTF,TGTGCCAGCAGCCGAGGACTGAGTAACTATGGCTACACCTTC,.,.,TRBJ1-2,TRBV6-6
CASALPGGAGETQYF,TGTGCTAGTGCCCTTCCGGGGGGGGCGGGAGAGACCCAGTACTTC,TRBD2,.,TRBJ2-5,TRBV12-5
CASRPSTASNYEQYF,TGCGCCAGCAGACCGTCTACCGCTAGTAACTACGAGCAGTACTTC,.,.,TRBJ2-7,TRBV5-1
CASSPTGDGNQPQHF,TGTGCCAGCAGCCCTACGGGGGACGGCAATCAGCCCCAGCATTTT,.,.,TRBJ1-5,TRBV5-5
CASRKGQGTSTDTQYF,TGTGCCAGTAGAAAGGGACAGGGAACTAGCACAGATACGCAGTATTTT,TRBD1,.,TRBJ2-3,TRBV19
CASILGGNTGELFF,TGTGCCAGCATTCTTGGCGGGAACACCGGGGAGCTGTTTTTT,.,.,TRBJ2-2,TRBV28
CASRNSQDGEQYF,TGTGCCAGCAGAAATTCGCAGGATGGGGAGCAGTACTTC,.,.,TRBJ2-7,TRBV25-1
CASRYRQGQFF,TGTGCAAGTCGCTACCGACAGGGGCAGTTCTTC,.,.,TRBJ2-1,TRBV12-2
CASSGRQSNTEAFF,TGTGCCAGCAGTGGGCGACAGTCGAACACTGAAGCTTTCTTT,.,.,TRBJ1-1,TRBV7-9
CASSPPGTGGLETQYF,TGTGCCAGCAGTCCCCCCGGGACAGGGGGCTTAGAGACCCAGTACTTC,TRBD1,few,TRBJ2-5,TRBV28
CASSQEGRGTEAFF,TGCGCCAGCAGCCAAGAGGGCAGGGGCACTGAAGCTTTCTTT,.,few,TRBJ1-1,TRBV4-3
CASSSGTARGQYF,TGTGCCAGCAGTTCCGGTACCGCCCGAGGCCAGTACTTC,.,.,TRBJ2-5,TRBV6-5
CASSIGARQPQHF,TGTGCCAGTAGTATTGGGGCGAGGCAGCCCCAGCATTTT,.,.,TRBJ1-5,TRBV19
CAWSVQGNTEAFF,TGTGCCTGGAGTGTACAGGGCAACACTGAAGCTTTCTTT,.,.,TRBJ1-1,TRBV30
CASSTVRGGETQYF,TGTGCCAGCAGCACCGTAAGGGGTGGAGAGACCCAGTACTTC,.,few,TRBJ2-5,TRBV5-4
CASSPRLTNEQFF,TGTGCCAGCAGCCCTCGACTAACCAATGAGCAGTTCTTC,.,.,TRBJ2-1,TRBV5-4
CATSKGGSGLSYEQYF,TGTGCCACCAGCAAGGGCGGGAGCGGACTCTCCTACGAGCAGTACTTC,TRBD2,.,TRBJ2-7,TRBV15
CASSRVDRSNQPQHF,TGTGCCAGTAGTCGGGTTGACAGAAGCAATCAGCCCCAGCATTTT,.,.,TRBJ1-5,TRBV19
CASSLHRGQGGEAFF,TGTGCCAGCAGCCTACACAGGGGGCAAGGTGGTGAAGCTTTCTTT,TRBD1,once,TRBJ1-1,TRBV11-2
CASSFGQSKGDTQYF,TGTGCCAGCAGCTTCGGACAGAGTAAAGGGGATACGCAGTATTTT,.,.,TRBJ2-3,TRBV7-2
CAWTNPSGSPPNPYNEQFF,TGTGCCTGGACGAATCCTAGCGGGAGTCCCCCAAACCCCTACAATGAGCAGTTCTTC,TRBD2,.,TRBJ2-1,TRBV30
CASSFGGKATGELFF,TGTGCCAGCAGCTTTGGGGGGAAGGCCACCGGGGAGCTGTTTTTT,.,.,TRBJ2-2,TRBV5-4
CASSPRETGYSLAKNIQYF,TGTGCCAGCAGCCCACGTGAGACAGGCTACTCACTAGCCAAAAACATTCAGTACTTC,.,.,TRBJ2-4,TRBV13
CASSLGQGLDTQYF,TGTGCCAGCAGCTTGGGGCAGGGATTAGATACGCAGTATTTT,.,.,TRBJ2-3,TRBV7-2
CASSTGQNYGYTF,TGCGCCAGCAGCACGGGACAAAACTATGGCTACACCTTC,.,.,TRBJ1-2,TRBV5-1